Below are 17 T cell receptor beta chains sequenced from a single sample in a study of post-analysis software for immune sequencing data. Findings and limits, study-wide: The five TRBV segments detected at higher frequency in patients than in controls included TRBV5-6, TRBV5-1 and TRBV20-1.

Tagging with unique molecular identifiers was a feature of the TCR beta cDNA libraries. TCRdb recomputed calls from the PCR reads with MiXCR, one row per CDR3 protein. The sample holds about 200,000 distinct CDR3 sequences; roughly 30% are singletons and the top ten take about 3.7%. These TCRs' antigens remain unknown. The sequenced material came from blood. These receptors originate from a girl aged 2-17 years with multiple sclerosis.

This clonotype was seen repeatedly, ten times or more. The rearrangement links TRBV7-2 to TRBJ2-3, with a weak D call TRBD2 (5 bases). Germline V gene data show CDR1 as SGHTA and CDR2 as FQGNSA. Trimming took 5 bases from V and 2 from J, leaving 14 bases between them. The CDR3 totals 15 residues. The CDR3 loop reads CASSARLTDTDTQYF. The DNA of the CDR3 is TGTGCCAGCAGCGCGAGACTAACTGACACAGATACGCAGTATTTT.

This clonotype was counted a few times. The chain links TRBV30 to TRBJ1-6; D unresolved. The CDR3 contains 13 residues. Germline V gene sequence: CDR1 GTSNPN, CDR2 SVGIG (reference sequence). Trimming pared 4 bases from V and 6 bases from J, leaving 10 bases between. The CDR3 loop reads CAWTPGGNSPLHF. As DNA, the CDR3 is TGTGCCTGGACCCCCGGCGGTAATTCACCCCTCCACTTT.

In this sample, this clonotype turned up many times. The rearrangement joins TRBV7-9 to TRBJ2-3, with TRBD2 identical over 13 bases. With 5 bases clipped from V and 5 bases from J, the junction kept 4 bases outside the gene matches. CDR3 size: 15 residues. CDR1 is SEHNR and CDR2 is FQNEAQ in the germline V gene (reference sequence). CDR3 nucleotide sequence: TGTGCCAGCAGCCCCCGGACTAGCGGGAGAGATACGCAGTATTTT. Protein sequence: CASSPRTSGRDTQYF. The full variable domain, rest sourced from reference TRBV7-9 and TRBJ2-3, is DTGVSQNPRHKITKRGQNVTFRCDPISEHNRLYWYRQTLGQGPEFLTYFQNEAQLEKSRLLSDRFSAERPKGSFSTLEIQRTEQGDSAMYLCASSPRTSGRDTQYFGPGTRLTVL.

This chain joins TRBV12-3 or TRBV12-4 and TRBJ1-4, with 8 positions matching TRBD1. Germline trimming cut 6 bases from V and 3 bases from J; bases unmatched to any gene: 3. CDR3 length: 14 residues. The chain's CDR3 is CASSQGAANEKLFF. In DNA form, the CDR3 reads TGTGCCAGCAGCCAGGGGGCGGCTAATGAAAAACTGTTTTTT.

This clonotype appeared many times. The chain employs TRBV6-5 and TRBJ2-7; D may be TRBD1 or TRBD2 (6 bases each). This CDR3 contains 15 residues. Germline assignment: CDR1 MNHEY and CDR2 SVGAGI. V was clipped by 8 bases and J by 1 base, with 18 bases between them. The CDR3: CASFPGAPPSYEQYF. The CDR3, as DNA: TGTGCCAGCTTCCCGGGGGCACCCCCTTCCTACGAGCAGTACTTC.

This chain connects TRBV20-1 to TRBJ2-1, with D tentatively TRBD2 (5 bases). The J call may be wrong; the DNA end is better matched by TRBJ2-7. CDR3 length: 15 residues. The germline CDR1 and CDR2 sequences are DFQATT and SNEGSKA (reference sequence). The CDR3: CSASTVEGAYNEQYF. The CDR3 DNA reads TGCAGTGCTAGTACTGTAGAGGGAGCCTACAATGAGCAGTACTTC.

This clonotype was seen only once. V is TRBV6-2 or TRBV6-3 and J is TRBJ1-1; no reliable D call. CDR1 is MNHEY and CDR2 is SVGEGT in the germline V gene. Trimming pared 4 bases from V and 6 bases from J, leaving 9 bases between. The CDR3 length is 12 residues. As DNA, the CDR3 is TGTGCCAGCAGTTGGGCGTCGGCTGAAGCTTTCTTT. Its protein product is CASSWASAEAFF.

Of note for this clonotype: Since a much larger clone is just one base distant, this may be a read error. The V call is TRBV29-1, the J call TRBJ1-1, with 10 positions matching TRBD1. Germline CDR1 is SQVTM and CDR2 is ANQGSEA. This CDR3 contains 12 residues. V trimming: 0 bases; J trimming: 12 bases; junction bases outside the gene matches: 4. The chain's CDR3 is CSVEERGQGSFF. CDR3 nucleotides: TGCAGCGTTGAAGAGCGGGGACAGGGGTCTTTCTTT.

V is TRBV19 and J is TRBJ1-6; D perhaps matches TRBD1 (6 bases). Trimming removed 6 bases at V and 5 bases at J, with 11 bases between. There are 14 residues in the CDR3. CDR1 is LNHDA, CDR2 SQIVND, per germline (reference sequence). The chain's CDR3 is CASSRTANNSPLHF. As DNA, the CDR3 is TGTGCCAGTAGCCGGACAGCGAATAATTCACCCCTCCACTTT.

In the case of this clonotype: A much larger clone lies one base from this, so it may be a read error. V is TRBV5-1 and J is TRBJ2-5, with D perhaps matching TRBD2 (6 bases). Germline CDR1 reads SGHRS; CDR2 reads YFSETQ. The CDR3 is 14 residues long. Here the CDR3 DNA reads TGCGCCAGCAGCCTAACTAGCAGCCAAGAGACCCAGGACTTC. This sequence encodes CASSLTSSQETQDF.

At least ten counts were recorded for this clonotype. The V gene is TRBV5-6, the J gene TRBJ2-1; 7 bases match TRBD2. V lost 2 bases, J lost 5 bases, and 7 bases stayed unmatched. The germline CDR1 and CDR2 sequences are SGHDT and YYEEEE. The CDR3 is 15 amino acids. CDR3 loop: CASSLSGGPHNEQFF. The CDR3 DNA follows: TGTGCCAGCAGCTTATCGGGAGGTCCCCACAATGAGCAGTTCTTC.

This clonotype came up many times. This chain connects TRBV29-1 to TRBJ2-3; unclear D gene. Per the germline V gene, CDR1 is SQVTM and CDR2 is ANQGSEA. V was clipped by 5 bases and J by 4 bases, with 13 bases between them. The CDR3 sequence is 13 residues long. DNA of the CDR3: TGCAGCGTTAGTCGCCTTCGGTCAGATACGCAGTATTTT. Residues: CSVSRLRSDTQYF.

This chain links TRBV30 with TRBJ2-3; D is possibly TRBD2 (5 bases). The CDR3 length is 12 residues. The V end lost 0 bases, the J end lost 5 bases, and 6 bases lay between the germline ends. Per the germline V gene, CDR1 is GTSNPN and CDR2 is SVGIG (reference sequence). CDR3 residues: CAWSVRGDTQYF. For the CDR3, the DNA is TGTGCCTGGAGTGTACGGGGAGATACGCAGTATTTT.

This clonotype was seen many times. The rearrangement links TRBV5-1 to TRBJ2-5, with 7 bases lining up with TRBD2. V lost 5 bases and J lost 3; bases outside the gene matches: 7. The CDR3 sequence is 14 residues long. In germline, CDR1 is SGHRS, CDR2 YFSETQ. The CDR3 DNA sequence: TGCGCCAGCAGTTCCGGGACTACCAAAGAGACCCAGTACTTC. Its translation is CASSSGTTKETQYF.

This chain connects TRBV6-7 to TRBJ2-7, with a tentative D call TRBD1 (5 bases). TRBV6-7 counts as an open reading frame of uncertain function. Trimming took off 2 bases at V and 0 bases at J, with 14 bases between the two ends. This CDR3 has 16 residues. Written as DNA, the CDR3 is TGTGCCAGCAGTTACCCTACCGACAGAAGCTCCTACGAGCAGTACTTC. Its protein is CASSYPTDRSSYEQYF.

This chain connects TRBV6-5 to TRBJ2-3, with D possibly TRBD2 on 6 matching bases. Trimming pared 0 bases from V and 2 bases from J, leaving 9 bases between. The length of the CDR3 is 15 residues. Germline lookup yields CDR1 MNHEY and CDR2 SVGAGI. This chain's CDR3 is CASSYSGLPTDTQYF. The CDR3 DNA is TGTGCCAGCAGTTACTCGGGACTCCCCACAGATACGCAGTATTTT.

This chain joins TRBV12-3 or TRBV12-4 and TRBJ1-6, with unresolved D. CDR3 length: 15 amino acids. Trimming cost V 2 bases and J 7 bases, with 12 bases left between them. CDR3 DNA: TGTGCCAGCAGTTTACATCTACCGGGGAATTCACCCCTCCACTTT. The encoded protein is CASSLHLPGNSPLHF.